What follows are 18 T cell receptor beta chains derived from one specimen sequenced in a study of CD4 T cells in relation to SARS-CoV-2 and coronaviruses. No antigen has been identified for these receptors. The repertoire was sequenced with immunoSEQ multiplex PCR; TCRdb's copy has only in-frame clones and lacks some. The profile covers 35,000 or so clones, with about 79% appearing a single time and 6.6% taken by the ten largest. Sequenced: naive CD4+ T cells from PBMCs, cultured in vitro. The subset here: naive CD4+ T cells isolated by negative enrichment. The receptor source for this set is an adult with COVID-19.

The chain has TRBV7-9 and TRBJ1-1; a possible D gene is TRBD1 (5 bases). V was pared by 0 bases and J by 0 bases, with 17 bases between. Germline V gene lookup returns CDR1 SEHNR and CDR2 FQNEAQ (reference sequence). This CDR3 comprises 18 residues. The CDR3 DNA reads as TGTGCCAGCAGCTTAGCGCGTGTCCGGGACTCGGTGAACACTGAAGCTTTCTTT. Translated: CASSLARVRDSVNTEAFF.

CDR3 region: CASSDATLMNTEAFF. The CDR3 nucleotides read TGTGCCAGCAGCGATGCTACGCTTATGAACACTGAAGCTTTCTTT. The rearrangement joins TRBV9 to TRBJ1-1; D uncertain. Trimming stripped 3 bases from V and 0 bases from J, with 12 bases between. Germline loops: CDR1 SGDLS, CDR2 YYNGEE. The CDR3 loop spans 15 amino acids.

This chain connects TRBV7-6 to TRBJ2-1; D gene ambiguous. Trimming left V 1 base short and J 3 bases short, with 19 bases between. The CDR3 spans 18 residues. CDR1 is SGHVS, CDR2 FNYEAQ, per germline. The CDR3 reads CASSLEIRAAAGYNEQFF. CDR3 in DNA: TGTGCCAGCAGCTTAGAGATCCGCGCGGCGGCCGGCTACAATGAGCAGTTCTTC.

This chain joins TRBV4-1 and TRBJ2-3; TRBD2 might be the D (6 bases). The CDR3 loop spans 15 amino acids. V was shortened by 6 bases and J by 4 bases, with 17 bases between the two germline ends. Germline assignment: CDR1 MGHRA and CDR2 YSYEKL. CDR3 in DNA: TGCGCCAGCAGTACGCGCGGGGCTAACGCAGATACGCAGTATTTT. Translation gives CASSTRGANADTQYF.

The chain joins TRBV6-5 to TRBJ2-1; 7 bases match TRBD1. Germline trimming cut 3 bases from V and 8 bases from J; bases unmatched to any gene: 10. The CDR3 length is 15 residues. CDR1 is MNHEY, CDR2 SVGAGI, per germline. CDR3 sequence (DNA): TGTGCCAGCAGTTATCCAGGGGGTGGTTGGGATGAGCAGTTCTTC. Protein product: CASSYPGGGWDEQFF.

This CDR3 reads CASRPGTSYNEQFF. The CDR3 region has the DNA TGTGCCAGCAGGCCCGGGACTAGCTACAATGAGCAGTTCTTC. This chain connects TRBV2 to TRBJ2-1, with 8 bases aligning to TRBD2. Trimming removed 6 bases from V and 3 bases from J; junction bases left unmatched: 4. Germline V CDR1 and CDR2: SNHLY, FYNNEI. CDR3 length equals 14 residues.

This chain links TRBV24-1 with TRBJ1-5; 7 bases fit TRBD1. J was trimmed by 1 base and V by 10 bases; bases with no gene match: 6. CDR1 and CDR2 (germline): KGHDR, SFDVKD. The CDR3 loop spans 14 amino acids. The CDR3 sequence: CATGDSLSNQPQHF. The CDR3 nucleotides read TGTGCCACGGGGGACAGCCTAAGCAATCAGCCCCAGCATTTT.

The chain has TRBV7-3 and TRBJ1-2; D is possibly TRBD1 (6 bases). The CDR3 is 15 amino acids. V lost 4 bases and J 8 bases, leaving 20 bases between the germline ends. Germline values: CDR1 SGHTA, CDR2 FQGTGA. CDR3 region: CASSSTEGGSGGYTF. CDR3 DNA: TGTGCCAGCAGCTCCACAGAAGGGGGATCTGGAGGCTACACCTTC.

The J gene is TRBJ2-3, the V gene TRBV28; 7 nucleotides agree with TRBD2. The germline V gene has CDR1 MDHEN and CDR2 SYDVKM. This CDR3 is built from 16 residues. Unmatched junction bases numbered 12, after V lost 4 bases and J lost 5 bases. The CDR3 sequence is CASSYDQGGIRDTQYF. The CDR3 coding sequence is TGTGCCAGCAGTTACGATCAGGGAGGGATCCGAGATACGCAGTATTTT.

The genes are TRBV7-2 and TRBJ1-2; the D gene is possibly TRBD1 (6 bases). Trimming removed 5 bases from V and 5 bases from J, with 12 bases in between. Looked up from germline, CDR1 is SGHTA and CDR2 is FQGNSA. This CDR3 has 13 residues. The DNA of the CDR3 is TGTGCCAGCAGCCAAGCAGGGGTATATGGCTACACCTTC. This sequence encodes CASSQAGVYGYTF. The variable domain in full, with the rest retrieved from reference TRBV7-2 and TRBJ1-2, is GAGVSQSPSNKVTEKGKDVELRCDPISGHTALYWYRQSLGQGLEFLIYFQGNSAPDKSGLPSDRFSAERTGGSVSTLTIQRTQQEDSAVYLCASSQAGVYGYTFGSGTRLTVV.

This clone was found a few times. J is TRBJ1-5 and V is TRBV12-3 or TRBV12-4, with D unclear. V was pared by 5 bases and J by 6 bases, with 8 bases between. The CDR3 is 12 residues long. The CDR3 nucleotides read TGTGCCAGCAGTGTAGGAGGTCAGCCCCAGCATTTT. Its translation: CASSVGGQPQHF.

This clone was found once. The gene calls are TRBV20-1 and TRBJ2-1; either TRBD1 or TRBD2 may fit D (5 bases each). CDR1 is DFQATT and CDR2 is SNEGSKA in the germline V gene (reference sequence). V lost 3 bases and J lost 6, with 9 bases in between. The CDR3 runs 12 residues. As DNA, the CDR3 is TGCAGTGCTAGTGGGGGTGGCAATGAGCAGTTCTTC. Its protein is CSASGGGNEQFF.

In its sample, this clone was seen a few times. J is TRBJ2-2 and V is TRBV10-1, with no clear D. The CDR3 consists of 13 residues. The germline gives CDR1 WNHNN, CDR2 SYGVQD (reference sequence). The V end lost 0 bases, the J end lost 5 bases, and 4 bases lay between the germline ends. As DNA, the CDR3 is TGCGCCAGCAGTGAGTCTGGGACCGGGGAGCTGTTTTTT. Encoded protein: CASSESGTGELFF.

J is TRBJ2-5 and V is TRBV6-5; D may be TRBD1 (5 bases). The CDR3 loop spans 14 amino acids. Germline V gene data show CDR1 as MNHEY and CDR2 as SVGAGI. The germline V and J ends were trimmed by 6 bases and 5 bases, with 16 bases remaining between them. CDR3 in DNA: TGTGCCAGCAGACGGACACCCCAGGGTGAGACCCAGTACTTC. This translates into CASRRTPQGETQYF.

The chain is built from TRBV10-3 and TRBJ2-7; the D gene is possibly TRBD1 (6 bases). The V and J ends lost 2 bases and 1 base respectively, with 12 bases between them. The CDR3 loop spans 15 amino acids. CDR1 and CDR2 (germline): ENHRY, SYGVKD. In DNA, the CDR3 is TGTGCCATCAGTGAGGTTGGGACAACTTCCTACGAGCAGTACTTC. Its protein is CAISEVGTTSYEQYF.

The chain carries TRBV15 and TRBJ2-7; D gene unclear. Germline V lookup: CDR1 LNHNV, CDR2 YYDKDF (reference sequence). This CDR3 has 15 residues. Trimming shortened V by 3 bases and J by 2 bases, and 14 bases separated the two germline ends. In nucleotides, the CDR3 is TGTGCCACCAGCAGGGCTTCGGATCCCCCCTACGAGCAGTACTTC. Amino acids: CATSRASDPPYEQYF.

The chain couples TRBV19 to TRBJ2-3, with 7 bases matching TRBD1. V gave up 6 bases and J gave up 8 bases; unmatched junction bases: 8. From germline, CDR1 is LNHDA and CDR2 SQIVND (reference sequence). The CDR3 consists of 13 residues. CDR3 amino acids: CASSEDREATQYF. Written as DNA, the CDR3 is TGTGCCAGTAGCGAAGACAGGGAAGCTACGCAGTATTTT.

For the CDR3, the DNA is TGCGCCAGCAGCTTGGGGGGGGAAGGGCTGTATAGTGAGCAGTTCTTC. It codes for CASSLGGEGLYSEQFF. The J gene is TRBJ2-1, the V gene TRBV5-1; D is possibly TRBD2 (6 bases). The CDR3 is made up of 16 amino acids. The ends were cut back, 0 bases at V and 9 bases at J, with 19 bases in the middle. The germline gives CDR1 SGHRS, CDR2 YFSETQ.